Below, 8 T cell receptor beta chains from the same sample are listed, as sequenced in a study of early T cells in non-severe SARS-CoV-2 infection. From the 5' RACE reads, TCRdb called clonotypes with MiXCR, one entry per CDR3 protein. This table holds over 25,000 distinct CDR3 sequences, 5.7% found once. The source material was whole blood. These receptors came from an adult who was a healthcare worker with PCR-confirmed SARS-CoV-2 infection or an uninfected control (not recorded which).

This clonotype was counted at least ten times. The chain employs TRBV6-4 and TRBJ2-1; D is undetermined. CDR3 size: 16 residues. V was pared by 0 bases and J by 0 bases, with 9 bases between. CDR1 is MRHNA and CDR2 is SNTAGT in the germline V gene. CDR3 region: CASSDSATSSYNEQFF. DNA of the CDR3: TGTGCCAGCAGTGACTCGGCGACCAGCTCCTACAATGAGCAGTTCTTC.

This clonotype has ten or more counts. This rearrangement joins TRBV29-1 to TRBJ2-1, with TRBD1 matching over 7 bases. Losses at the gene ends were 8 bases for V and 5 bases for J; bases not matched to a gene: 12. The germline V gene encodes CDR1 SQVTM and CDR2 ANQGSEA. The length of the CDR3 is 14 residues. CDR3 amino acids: CSSDPGQFDNEQFF. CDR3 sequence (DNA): TGCAGCTCCGATCCGGGACAGTTCGACAATGAGCAGTTCTTC.

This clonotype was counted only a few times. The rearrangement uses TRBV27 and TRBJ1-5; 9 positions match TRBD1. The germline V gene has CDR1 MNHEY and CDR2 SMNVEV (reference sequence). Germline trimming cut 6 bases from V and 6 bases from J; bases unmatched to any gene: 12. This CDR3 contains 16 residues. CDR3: CASSGTGSFVGQPQHF. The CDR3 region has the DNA TGTGCCAGCAGCGGGACAGGGTCGTTTGTGGGTCAGCCCCAGCATTTT.

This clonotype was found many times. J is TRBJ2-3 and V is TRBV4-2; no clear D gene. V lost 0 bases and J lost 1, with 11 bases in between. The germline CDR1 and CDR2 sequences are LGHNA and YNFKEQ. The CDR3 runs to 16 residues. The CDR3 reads CASSQDVWIGTDTQYF. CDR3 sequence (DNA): TGTGCCAGCAGCCAAGACGTCTGGATTGGCACAGATACGCAGTATTTT.

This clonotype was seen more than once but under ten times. The CDR3 reads CASSLGQGARNEQFF. In DNA, the CDR3 is TGTGCCAGCAGCTTGGGACAGGGGGCGCGGAATGAGCAGTTCTTC. This chain connects TRBV7-8 to TRBJ2-1; 12 bases align to TRBD1. V dropped 3 bases and J dropped 7; count of bases not matched to a gene: 4. The CDR3 length is 15 residues. Germline CDR1 and CDR2: SGHVS and FQNEAQ.

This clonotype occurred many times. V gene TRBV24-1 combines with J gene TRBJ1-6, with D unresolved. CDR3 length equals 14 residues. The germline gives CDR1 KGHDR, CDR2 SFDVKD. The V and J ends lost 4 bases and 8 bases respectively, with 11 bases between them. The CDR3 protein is CATSDAGWYSPLHF. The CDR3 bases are TGTGCCACCAGTGACGCTGGATGGTATTCACCCCTCCACTTT.

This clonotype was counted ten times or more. CDR3 residues: CASGRQGEPQPQHF. DNA of the CDR3: TGTGCCAGCGGAAGACAGGGTGAGCCTCAGCCCCAGCATTTT. The chain employs TRBV19 and TRBJ1-5; 7 nucleotides agree with TRBD1. The CDR3 is 14 residues long. The V gene's germline CDR1 is LNHDA and CDR2 SQIVND (reference sequence). Unmatched junction bases numbered 11, after V lost 9 bases and J lost 6 bases.

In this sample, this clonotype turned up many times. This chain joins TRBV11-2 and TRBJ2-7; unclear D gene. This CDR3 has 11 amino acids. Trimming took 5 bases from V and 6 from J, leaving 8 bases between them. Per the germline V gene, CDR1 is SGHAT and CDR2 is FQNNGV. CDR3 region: CASSPYSEQYF. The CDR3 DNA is TGTGCCAGCAGCCCCTATTCCGAGCAGTACTTC.